This is a list of T cell receptor beta chains from one sample in a study of CD8+CD57+ T cells in acquired aplastic anemia. TCRdb called the reads again in MiXCR, with one record for every CDR3 protein. The sample contains a few hundred thousand distinct CDR3 sequences, approximately 56% of which appear only once. Material for sequencing was sorted CD4+, CD8+, or CD8+CD57+ T cells (not recorded which) from PBMCs. These receptors were taken from a human donor with severe aplastic anemia or a healthy control (not recorded which). Both conserved end residues are part of each CDR3. A D gene is named only where the DNA matches it firmly. Clone size is stated in some rows and not others, as once, few, many or a class when expanded.

many	NA	TRBV7-9	TRBJ2-3	CASSTGISTDTQYF
NA	NA	TRBV6-5	TRBJ2-7	CASTIHQGSYEQYF
few	NA	TRBV25-1	TRBJ1-5	CASSEGGAGINQPQHF
NA	NA	TRBV20-1	TRBJ2-7	CSATEQPGSYYEQYF
NA	NA	TRBV24-1	TRBJ2-1	CATSEAGQVNEQFF
many	TRBD2	TRBV7-2	TRBJ2-5	CASSLGRRLAGQETQYF
many	NA	TRBV7-9	TRBJ1-1	CASSLALAGVLTEAFF
many	NA	TRBV5-8	TRBJ2-5	CASSLGYQETQYF
NA	NA	TRBV7-9	TRBJ2-7	CASSLPSGTWSYEQYF
NA	TRBD1	TRBV15	TRBJ2-7	CATSRGTGQYEQYF
NA	TRBD1	TRBV11-3	TRBJ2-7	CASSSRTGISRYYEQYF
NA	NA	TRBV5-1	TRBJ2-2	CASRGLSNTGELFF
NA	NA	TRBV7-9	TRBJ2-7	CASSLDGSPMWEQYF
NA	TRBD1	TRBV5-1	TRBJ1-2	CASGFYRGGYTF
NA	TRBD1	TRBV20-1	TRBJ2-5	CSASEDRGRETQYF
NA	TRBD1	TRBV6-1	TRBJ2-1	CASSESWGQGNEQFF